These 32 T cell receptor beta chains were sequenced from one sample in a study of CD8+CD57+ T cells in acquired aplastic anemia. The sequenced patients had an expansion of CD8+CD57+ cells seen by flow cytometry. Profiling that covered TCR beta VDJ and CDR3 relied on genomic DNA as its template. TCRdb independently ran MiXCR on the reads; one entry per CDR3 protein. This table holds 200,000 to 250,000 distinct CDR3 sequences, about half found once. The sequencing input was sorted CD4+, CD8+, or CD8+CD57+ T cells (not recorded which) from PBMCs. Receptor source: a human donor with aplastic anemia.

This chain connects TRBV9 to TRBJ1-1; no firm D call. Per the germline V gene, CDR1 is SGDLS and CDR2 is YYNGEE. The V end was cut by 3 bases, the J end by 8 bases, with 5 bases between. The CDR3 is 10 residues long. CDR3 sequence (DNA): TGTGCCAGCAGCGCCCAGGAAGCTTTCTTT. Protein sequence: CASSAQEAFF. The full variable domain, its missing parts supplied by reference TRBV9 and TRBJ1-1, is DSGVTQTPKHLITATGQRVTLRCSPRSGDLSVYWYQQSLDQGLQFLIQYYNGEERAKGNILERFSAQQFPDLHSELNLSSLELGDSALYFCASSAQEAFFGQGTRLTVV.

This clonotype was detected ten times or more. The chain uses TRBV6-1 and TRBJ2-7; D perhaps matches TRBD2 (5 bases). Looked up from germline, CDR1 is MNHNS and CDR2 is SASEGT. This CDR3 has 14 amino acids. V gave up 0 bases and J gave up 1 base, with 7 bases separating them. The chain's CDR3 is CASSEARGSYEQYF. Here the CDR3 DNA reads TGTGCCAGCAGTGAAGCAAGAGGGTCCTACGAGCAGTACTTC.

In DNA, the CDR3 is TGTGCCTGGAGTGGGAAGGGGCCCACGGAGCCCCAGCATTTT. Amino acids: CAWSGKGPTEPQHF. The chain is built from TRBV30 and TRBJ1-5, with D perhaps TRBD1 (5 bases). CDR1 and CDR2 (germline): GTSNPN, SVGIG (reference sequence). Between the trimmed V and J ends, which lost 1 base and 8 bases, there was a span of 15 bases. The CDR3 has 14 residues.

This clonotype has ten or more counts. The V gene is TRBV5-1, the J gene TRBJ2-5, with TRBD2 as a possible D gene (6 bases). Germline V gene lookup returns CDR1 SGHRS and CDR2 YFSETQ. The V end lost 0 bases, the J end lost 2 bases, and 17 bases lay between the germline ends. The CDR3 has 17 amino acids. The CDR3 spells CASSLGVTEGTQETQYF. CDR3 DNA: TGCGCCAGCAGCTTGGGCGTCACGGAAGGGACTCAAGAGACCCAGTACTTC.

The chain combines TRBV7-3 with TRBJ2-1; 14 nucleotides agree with TRBD2. Trimming at V came to 5 bases and at J to 7 bases, leaving 10 bases not matched to a gene. The CDR3 length is 17 residues. Germline V gene lookup returns CDR1 SGHTA and CDR2 FQGTGA. As DNA, the CDR3 is TGTGCCAGCAGCCGACTAGCGGGGGGGCGTCATTCAAATGAGCAGTTCTTC. Protein sequence: CASSRLAGGRHSNEQFF.

Points on this clonotype: The junction departs from the called germline gene at one end, perhaps through a read error. This chain links TRBV7-8 with TRBJ2-3; 8 nucleotides match TRBD1. The CDR3 runs to 14 residues. Germline V gives CDR1 SGHVS, CDR2 FQNEAQ. The CDR3 DNA reads as TGCGCCAGCAGCCAAGGTGCAGGGGGCAATGAGCAGTATTTT. Translated, it gives CASSQGAGGNEQYF.

The rearrangement uses TRBV5-1 and TRBJ1-1; the D call may be TRBD1 or TRBD2 (6 bases each). The end of the DNA is better explained by TRBJ2-2, so the J call may be wrong. This CDR3 has 15 residues. Looked up from germline, CDR1 is SGHRS and CDR2 is YFSETQ. The CDR3 reads CASSQGGTNTGELFF. DNA of the CDR3: TGCGCCAGCAGCCAAGGGGGGACGAACACCGGGGAGCTGTTTTTT.

This chain joins TRBV10-3 and TRBJ1-2; 9 bases fit TRBD1. V shed 11 bases, J shed 6 bases, and the junction held 4 bases outside the gene matches. Per the germline V gene, CDR1 is ENHRY and CDR2 is SYGVKD. This CDR3 contains 11 residues. The CDR3 loop reads CAVGQGDGYTF. DNA of the CDR3: TGTGCCGTGGGACAGGGCGATGGCTACACCTTC.

This clonotype was seen at least ten times. The rearrangement joins TRBV6-1 to TRBJ1-5; D uncertain. V lost 2 bases and J 0 bases, leaving 14 bases between the germline ends. Germline values: CDR1 MNHNS, CDR2 SASEGT. The CDR3 totals 17 residues. The CDR3, as DNA: TGTGCCAGCAGTGAATCCGGATTACAGTATAGCAATCAGCCCCAGCATTTT. This codes for CASSESGLQYSNQPQHF.

As for this clonotype: A much larger clone lies a single base off, so this may be a read error. The chain is built from TRBV4-1 and TRBJ2-7; 7 bases fit TRBD2. V lost 1 base, J lost 0 bases, and 12 bases stayed unmatched. Germline values: CDR1 MGHRA, CDR2 YSYEKL. The CDR3 runs to 18 residues. In DNA form, the CDR3 reads TGCGCCAGCAGCCAAGGCCCCCGCGCGACGGGGGGCTCCTACGAGCAGTACTTC. Translating gives CASSQGPRATGGSYEQYF.

This clonotype was seen repeatedly, ten times or more. The chain recombines TRBV6-1 with TRBJ2-1, with D possibly matching TRBD1 (5 bases). V shed 7 bases and J shed 3 bases, with 16 bases lying between them. This CDR3 comprises 15 residues. Germline CDR1 MNHNS, CDR2 SASEGT. CDR3: CASTLTAVNYNEQFF. The CDR3, as DNA: TGTGCCAGCACCTTGACAGCCGTCAACTACAATGAGCAGTTCTTC.

The chain uses TRBV19 and TRBJ1-4; D might be TRBD1 (6 bases). CDR1 LNHDA and CDR2 SQIVND come from the germline V gene (reference sequence). The V end lost 11 bases, the J end lost 12 bases, and 16 bases lay between the germline ends. The CDR3 is made up of 11 amino acids. This CDR3 is CAPKGGGELFF. In DNA, the CDR3 is TGTGCCCCCAAGGGGGGGGGTGAACTGTTTTTT.

This clonotype was detected ten times or more. V and J are TRBV19 and TRBJ2-1; TRBD2 might be the D (5 bases). This CDR3 is built from 13 residues. CDR1 is LNHDA and CDR2 is SQIVND in the germline V gene (reference sequence). Between the trimmed V and J ends, which lost 4 bases and 3 bases, there was a span of 7 bases. The CDR3 DNA reads TGTGCCAGTAGTAGCGGGCACTACAATGAGCAGTTCTTC. Its protein product is CASSSGHYNEQFF.

This chain uses TRBV10-3 with TRBJ2-5, with D possibly TRBD2 on 6 matching bases. V was shortened by 9 bases and J by 5 bases, with 16 bases between the two germline ends. Germline V CDR1 and CDR2: ENHRY, SYGVKD. The CDR3 consists of 13 residues. CDR3 in DNA: TGTGCCATTAGAGAGTGGAGGGAGGAGACCCAGTACTTC. It encodes CAIREWREETQYF.

The CDR3 nucleotides read TGTGCCAGCAGCTTATTAAAAAGGCTAGCGATTTACTACTACGAGCAGTACTTC. This translates into CASSLLKRLAIYYYEQYF. The rearrangement uses TRBV7-9 and TRBJ2-7; D may be TRBD2 (6 bases). Germline V gene data show CDR1 as SEHNR and CDR2 as FQNEAQ (reference sequence). The CDR3 length is 18 residues. The V and J ends lost 2 bases and 3 bases respectively, with 23 bases between them.

This clonotype was found many times. The chain joins TRBV10-3 to TRBJ1-2; D gene uncertain. The CDR3 is 12 residues long. The V end lost 0 bases, the J end lost 8 bases, and 7 bases lay between the germline ends. CDR1 and CDR2 (germline): ENHRY, SYGVKD. Written as DNA, the CDR3 is TGTGCCATCAGTGAGTCAGGCGGAGGCTACACCTTC. Its protein is CAISESGGGYTF.

The chain has TRBV7-2 and TRBJ1-2; 8 bases agree with TRBD1. CDR1 is SGHTA and CDR2 is FQGNSA in the germline V gene. Trimming took 5 bases from V and 9 from J; bases not matched to a gene: 11. This CDR3 is built from 14 residues. The DNA for the CDR3 is TGTGCCAGCAGCCAAGTGACAGGGGAAAGTAGCTACACCTTC. It codes for CASSQVTGESSYTF.

This chain uses TRBV11-3 with TRBJ2-3; TRBD1 matches 9 bases. Unmatched junction bases numbered 8, after V lost 6 bases and J lost 1 base. CDR3 size: 16 residues. In germline, CDR1 is SGHNT, CDR2 YENEEA. CDR3 loop: CASSPGTGMGTDTQYF. The CDR3 DNA follows: TGTGCCAGCAGTCCCGGGACAGGGATGGGCACAGATACGCAGTATTTT.

The chain carries TRBV19 and TRBJ1-4; 9 positions agree with TRBD1. This CDR3 region has 16 residues. Germline loops: CDR1 LNHDA, CDR2 SQIVND (reference sequence). V was pared by 8 bases and J by 3 bases, with 10 bases of the junction left unmatched. CDR3 sequence reads: CASFPGQGLSNEKLFF. The CDR3 bases are TGTGCCAGTTTCCCGGGACAGGGACTTTCTAATGAAAAACTGTTTTTT. Full variable domain (remainder filled in from reference TRBV19 and TRBJ1-4): DGGITQSPKYLFRKEGQNVTLSCEQNLNHDAMYWYRQDPGQGLRLIYYSQIVNDFQKGDIAEGYSVSREKKESFPLTVTSAQKNPTAFYLCASFPGQGLSNEKLFFGSGTQLSVL.

CDR3 sequence: CASSWGGSGNQPQHF. The CDR3 nucleotides read TGTGCCAGCAGCTGGGGTGGCTCTGGGAATCAGCCCCAGCATTTT. The chain couples TRBV7-6 to TRBJ1-5; no firm D call. The CDR3 runs 15 residues. V lost 4 bases and J 4 bases, leaving 14 bases between the germline ends. Per the germline V gene, CDR1 is SGHVS and CDR2 is FNYEAQ.

This clonotype was counted at least ten times. V gene TRBV30 combines with J gene TRBJ1-5; D might be TRBD1 (6 bases). The V and J ends lost 1 base and 4 bases respectively, with 11 bases between them. The CDR3 totals 14 residues. Looked up from germline, CDR1 is GTSNPN and CDR2 is SVGIG (reference sequence). This CDR3 reads CAWSAGRGNQPQHF. CDR3 bases: TGTGCCTGGAGTGCGGGCAGGGGAAATCAGCCCCAGCATTTT.

The chain carries TRBV2 and TRBJ2-1; 10 nucleotides match TRBD2. Per the germline V gene, CDR1 is SNHLY and CDR2 is FYNNEI. V dropped 2 bases and J dropped 9; count of bases not matched to a gene: 4. The CDR3 loop spans 14 amino acids. The CDR3 DNA is TGTGCCAGCAGTGAACGGCTAGCGGGAGCTGAGCAGTTCTTC. It yields the protein CASSERLAGAEQFF.

V usage is TRBV2 and J usage is TRBJ2-7; no clear D gene. Trimming left V 2 bases short and J 9 bases short, with 20 bases between. Germline V gives CDR1 SNHLY, CDR2 FYNNEI. CDR3 size: 15 residues. CDR3 amino acids: CASSESLGWVKAQYF. For the CDR3, the DNA is TGTGCCAGCAGTGAATCTTTAGGTTGGGTCAAAGCGCAGTACTTC.

This clonotype has only a few counts. The chain links TRBV18 to TRBJ2-7; 8 positions match TRBD1. The CDR3 covers 15 residues. The V segment lost 0 bases and the J segment 3 bases; nucleotides outside the gene matches: 4. From germline, CDR1 is KGHSH and CDR2 LQKENI. CDR3 nucleotide sequence: TGTGCCAGCTCACCACCGGGGACAGGCCGCTACGAGCAGTACTTC. Its protein is CASSPPGTGRYEQYF.

This clonotype has just one count. This rearrangement joins TRBV20-1 to TRBJ1-2; no clear D gene. CDR3 length: 12 amino acids. Germline CDR1 DFQATT, CDR2 SNEGSKA (reference sequence). V gave up 3 bases and J gave up 8 bases, with 13 bases separating them. This chain's CDR3 is CSARAGSEGYTF. The DNA for the CDR3 is TGCAGTGCTAGGGCGGGGTCGGAAGGCTACACCTTC.

The genes are TRBV9 and TRBJ1-2; TRBD1 might be the D (6 bases). The V gene's germline CDR1 is SGDLS and CDR2 YYNGEE. Trimming removed 3 bases at V and 0 bases at J, with 18 bases between. The CDR3 covers 17 residues. CDR3 coding DNA: TGTGCCAGCAGCGCGAACAGGGCAGACCAGACTAACTATGGCTACACCTTC. This gives the protein CASSANRADQTNYGYTF.

This clonotype was found many times. The chain uses TRBV24-1 and TRBJ2-1, with D possibly being TRBD1 (5 bases). The CDR3 spans 13 residues. Germline CDR1 and CDR2: KGHDR and SFDVKD. V was clipped by 2 bases and J by 9 bases, with 10 bases between them. CDR3 region: CATSDSQGLEQFF. The CDR3 DNA sequence: TGTGCCACCAGTGATTCCCAGGGCCTTGAGCAGTTCTTC.

This clonotype was observed at least ten times. J is TRBJ1-2 and V is TRBV5-1; 9 bases fit TRBD1. The germline CDR1 and CDR2 sequences are SGHRS and YFSETQ. The CDR3 contains 16 residues. Trimming took 4 bases from V and 5 from J; bases not matched to a gene: 12. CDR3 nucleotides: TGCGCCAGCAGCAGCGGACAGGGGCCGGGGGCGTATGGCTACACCTTC. Its translation is CASSSGQGPGAYGYTF.

This clonotype was detected ten times or more. The rearrangement joins TRBV6-1 to TRBJ1-6, with TRBD1 as a possible D gene (5 bases). CDR1 is MNHNS, CDR2 SASEGT, per germline. The CDR3 length is 17 residues. The V and J ends lost 0 bases and 7 bases respectively, with 16 bases between them. This chain's CDR3 is CASSEAGEQTGNSPLHF. The CDR3 DNA sequence: TGTGCCAGCAGTGAAGCAGGGGAACAAACGGGGAATTCACCCCTCCACTTT.

About this clonotype: The junction and the germline gene differ at one end; a read error may be behind it. This chain links TRBV6-5 with TRBJ2-3; D call uncertain. CDR3 length: 16 amino acids. CDR1 is MNHEY, CDR2 SVGAGI, per germline. The CDR3 DNA reads TGTGCCAGCAGTAACTCGCGGACCAAAAGCACAGATACGCAGTATTTT. Its translation: CASSNSRTKSTDTQYF.

Concerning this clonotype: The junction differs from germline at one of its ends, possibly a read error. DNA for the CDR3: TGCAGTGCTAGAGGGACTGTTCACCTCCACGGAAACACCGTATATTTT. This encodes CSARGTVHLHGNTVYF. J is TRBJ1-3 and V is TRBV20-1, with D unresolved. Germline V lookup: CDR1 DFQATT, CDR2 SNEGSKA (reference sequence). The CDR3 contains 16 residues.

This chain links TRBV20-1 with TRBJ1-3, with D possibly being TRBD1 (5 bases). The germline gives CDR1 DFQATT, CDR2 SNEGSKA (reference sequence). The ends were cut back, 5 bases at V and 5 bases at J, with 13 bases in the middle. The CDR3 totals 13 residues. The chain's CDR3 is CSAESTGRNTIYF. DNA for the CDR3: TGCAGTGCTGAAAGTACGGGGCGAAACACCATATATTTT.